The 17 T cell receptor beta chains below were found in one sample sequenced in a study of monozygotic twins with inflammatory bowel disease. TCRdb re-called the 5' RACE reads, yielding one record per CDR3 amino acid sequence without DNA. This sample contains approximately 45,000 distinct CDR3 sequences. Sequencing used blood. Receptor source: a human donor with ulcerative colitis or Crohn's disease, or a healthy co-twin of an affected twin (not recorded which).

Here the CDR3 reads CAISELRGTRQPQHF. The rearrangement uses TRBV10-3 and TRBJ1-5; the D gene TCRdb calls, TRBD1, cannot be checked with no DNA. CDR3 size: 15 residues. Germline V gene lookup returns CDR1 ENHRY and CDR2 SYGVKD.

The chain's CDR3 is CSARGGPRSGMNTEAFF. This chain uses TRBV20-1 with TRBJ1-1; the TCRdb call, TRBD1, lacks DNA for checking. The CDR3 spans 17 residues. The germline V gene encodes CDR1 DFQATT and CDR2 SNEGSKA (reference sequence).

The genes are TRBV5-4 and TRBJ2-3; the TRBD2 assignment by TCRdb is unverifiable without DNA. This CDR3 is built from 15 residues. Germline V gene lookup returns CDR1 SGHNT and CDR2 YYREEE (reference sequence). CDR3 protein: CASSGDGGGADTQYF.

The genes are TRBV6-2 or TRBV6-3 and TRBJ1-2; TCRdb's D call, TRBD1, is unchecked because there is no DNA. There are 14 residues in the CDR3. Germline lookup yields CDR1 MNHEY and CDR2 SVGEGT. This CDR3 reads CASSLNRVSNGYTF.

The chain joins TRBV20-1 to TRBJ2-1; lacking DNA, the TRBD1 call made by TCRdb goes unchecked. Germline V lookup: CDR1 DFQATT, CDR2 SNEGSKA (reference sequence). The CDR3 spans 16 residues. This chain's CDR3 is CSARDMGEISYNEQFF.

The chain joins TRBV29-1 to TRBJ2-3. The CDR3 runs to 11 residues. CDR1 and CDR2 (germline): SQVTM, ANQGSEA. CDR3: CSARQPDTQYF.

The chain has TRBV12-3 or TRBV12-4 and TRBJ2-4; as DNA is missing, the TRBD1 call by TCRdb cannot be tested. CDR3 size: 15 residues. This CDR3 reads CASSWGVGSENIQYF.

The J gene is TRBJ2-3, the V gene TRBV15; TCRdb picks TRBD1, but there is no DNA to check that call. This CDR3 is built from 16 residues. CDR1 is LNHNV and CDR2 is YYDKDF in the germline V gene (reference sequence). The CDR3: CATSEGTGISTDTQYF. Full variable domain (outside the CDR3, taken from reference TRBV15 and TRBJ2-3): DAMVIQNPRYQVTQFGKPVTLSCSQTLNHNVMYWYQQKSSQAPKLLFHYYDKDFNNEADTPDNFQSRRPNTSFCFLDIRSPGLGDTAMYLCATSEGTGISTDTQYFGPGTRLTVL.

The chain uses TRBV27 and TRBJ2-1; TCRdb proposes TRBD1, but this gene call is untestable without DNA. CDR3 size: 14 residues. Germline V gene lookup returns CDR1 MNHEY and CDR2 SMNVEV (reference sequence). CDR3: CASHPQGSYNEQFF.

The chain combines TRBV10-2 with TRBJ2-7; without DNA, the TCRdb call of TRBD1 cannot be checked. The CDR3 loop spans 13 amino acids. Germline CDR1 and CDR2: WSHSY and SAAADI. The CDR3 loop is CASRAGGSYEQYF.

The chain links TRBV5-1 to TRBJ1-1; TCRdb's D call of TRBD1 is untestable without DNA. The CDR3 extends over 14 amino acids. Germline assignment: CDR1 SGHRS and CDR2 YFSETQ. The CDR3 reads CASRTDRGQGEAFF.

This CDR3 reads CASSERQGPYQPQHF. V usage is TRBV18 and J usage is TRBJ1-5; TCRdb reports TRBD1, a call that lacks DNA to check it against. CDR1 is KGHSH, CDR2 LQKENI, per germline. The CDR3 length is 15 residues.

The rearrangement joins TRBV5-1 to TRBJ2-3. The germline V gene has CDR1 SGHRS and CDR2 YFSETQ. CDR3 size: 12 residues. The CDR3 sequence: CASSLATDTQYF.

CDR3 residues: CASSQESGPTEAFF. The chain is built from TRBV4-3 and TRBJ1-1. The CDR3 has 14 amino acids. Germline V lookup: CDR1 LGHNA, CDR2 YSLEER.

The chain uses TRBV29-1 and TRBJ1-2; TCRdb names TRBD1, which stays unverified in the absence of DNA. Germline V CDR1 and CDR2: SQVTM, ANQGSEA. The CDR3 has 11 residues. The CDR3 loop reads CSDKTGNGYTF.

This chain joins TRBV11-2 and TRBJ1-1; TCRdb's D call of TRBD1 is untestable without DNA. This CDR3 spans 13 amino acids. The germline V gene has CDR1 SGHAT and CDR2 FQNNGV. CDR3 in amino acids: CASSPYRGTEAFF.

The rearrangement uses TRBV29-1 and TRBJ1-2; TCRdb reports TRBD1, a call that lacks DNA to check it against. Germline lookup yields CDR1 SQVTM and CDR2 ANQGSEA. The length of the CDR3 is 12 residues. The CDR3 sequence: CSARGGIHGYTF.